The entry below describes one TCR beta chain. Its antigen is currently unknown. TCRdb reanalysed the reads using MiXCR and keeps one entry per CDR3 protein. The sample lists around 800,000 distinct CDR3 sequences, about 31% occurring once. The data were taken from a study of T cell repertoires in cytomegalovirus infection. The wider study: The study used recently identified HLA-C-restricted and well-studied HLA-B-restricted CMV epitopes. Matching HLA type and CMV infection were both indicated by public TCR beta signatures. Study observations and caveats: Using cumulative public TCR beta family frequency, the authors identified those who carried CMV together with the relevant HLA.

Germline CDR1 is MNHNS and CDR2 is SASEGT. The CDR3 spans 16 residues. V was clipped by 7 bases and J by 1 base; unmatched bases: 11. The chain carries TRBV6-1 and TRBJ2-3; 7 bases map to TRBD2. This specimen was cultured CD8+ T cells from PBMCs, taken from culture after CMV antigen stimulation. The sequence came from a human donor in good health (CMV status not recorded). Some clones in this sample may be carry-over from other donors' samples. CDR3 in amino acids: CASTQARAGGTDTQYF. The CDR3 nucleotides are TGTGCCAGCACCCAAGCGAGGGCGGGGGGCACAGATACGCAGTATTTT.